The clone carrying this T cell receptor (beta chain) was detected only a few times. Its antigen is unknown. This record belongs to a study of PD-1 blockade in classical Hodgkin lymphoma. For the study at large: Intravenous delivery of nivolumab at 3 mg/kg to patients occurred every 2 weeks.

General study results and limits: Only CD4+ TCR diversity, not CD8+, had risen significantly by C4D1. Exclusion was applied to patients who started nivolumab under 1 year after ASCT.

All trial patients relapsed after autologous stem cell transplantation. This CDR3 comprises 21 residues. Germline trimming cut 0 bases from V and 1 base from J; bases unmatched to any gene: 15. Germline loops: CDR1 LNHNV, CDR2 YYDKDF (reference sequence). TCRdb's table, derived via immunoSEQ multiplex PCR, lists solely in-frame clones and lacks some. In the table there are about 42,000 clones, approximately 71% of which are singletons. This chain connects TRBV15 to TRBJ1-5, with TRBD1 matching over 10 bases. This TCR derives from a human donor with classical Hodgkin lymphoma. The sample was peripheral blood mononuclear cells (PBMCs), taken at baseline. CDR3 sequence: CATSRDARGQGTPKSNQPQHF. The CDR3 DNA sequence: TGTGCCACCAGCAGAGACGCCAGGGGACAGGGGACTCCTAAGAGCAATCAGCCCCAGCATTTT.